This T cell receptor beta chain was retrieved from a study of T cells in Graves' hyperthyroidism and ophthalmopathy. General study points: A model built on 13 V-J features separated ophthalmopathy from stable hyperthyroidism.

Amplification of TCR beta CDR3 regions was performed using RNA transcripts as template. Primed by the HTBI set, a first-round RT-PCR was run on the TCR CDR3. TCRdb ran MiXCR on the multiplex PCR reads and lists one entry per CDR3 protein. The table lists 300,000 to 450,000 distinct CDR3 sequences, around 25% of them singletons. No ophthalmopathy progression within 18 months constituted stable Graves' hyperthyroidism. Criteria for exclusion of patients were uncontrolled infection, other autoimmune disease, pregnancy or lactation. This clonotype was counted many times. What it recognizes is unknown. Sequencing was done on a sample of blood. The receptor comes from a man aged 50 to 59 with Graves' hyperthyroidism.

This CDR3 reads CASSLGLLEQFF. Here the CDR3 DNA reads TGTGCCAGCAGCTTAGGCCTACTTGAGCAGTTCTTC. V gene TRBV11-3 combines with J gene TRBJ2-1, with D unresolved. Germline V gene lookup returns CDR1 SGHNT and CDR2 YENEEA. CDR3 length: 12 residues. V gave up 1 base and J gave up 9 bases, with 7 bases separating them. Drawing the rest from reference TRBV11-3 and TRBJ2-1, the complete variable domain is EAGVVQSPRYKIIEKKQPVAFWCNPISGHNTLYWYLQNLGQGPELLIRYENEEAVDDSQLPKDRFSAERLKGVDSTLKIQPAELGDSAVYLCASSLGLLEQFFGPGTRLTVL.